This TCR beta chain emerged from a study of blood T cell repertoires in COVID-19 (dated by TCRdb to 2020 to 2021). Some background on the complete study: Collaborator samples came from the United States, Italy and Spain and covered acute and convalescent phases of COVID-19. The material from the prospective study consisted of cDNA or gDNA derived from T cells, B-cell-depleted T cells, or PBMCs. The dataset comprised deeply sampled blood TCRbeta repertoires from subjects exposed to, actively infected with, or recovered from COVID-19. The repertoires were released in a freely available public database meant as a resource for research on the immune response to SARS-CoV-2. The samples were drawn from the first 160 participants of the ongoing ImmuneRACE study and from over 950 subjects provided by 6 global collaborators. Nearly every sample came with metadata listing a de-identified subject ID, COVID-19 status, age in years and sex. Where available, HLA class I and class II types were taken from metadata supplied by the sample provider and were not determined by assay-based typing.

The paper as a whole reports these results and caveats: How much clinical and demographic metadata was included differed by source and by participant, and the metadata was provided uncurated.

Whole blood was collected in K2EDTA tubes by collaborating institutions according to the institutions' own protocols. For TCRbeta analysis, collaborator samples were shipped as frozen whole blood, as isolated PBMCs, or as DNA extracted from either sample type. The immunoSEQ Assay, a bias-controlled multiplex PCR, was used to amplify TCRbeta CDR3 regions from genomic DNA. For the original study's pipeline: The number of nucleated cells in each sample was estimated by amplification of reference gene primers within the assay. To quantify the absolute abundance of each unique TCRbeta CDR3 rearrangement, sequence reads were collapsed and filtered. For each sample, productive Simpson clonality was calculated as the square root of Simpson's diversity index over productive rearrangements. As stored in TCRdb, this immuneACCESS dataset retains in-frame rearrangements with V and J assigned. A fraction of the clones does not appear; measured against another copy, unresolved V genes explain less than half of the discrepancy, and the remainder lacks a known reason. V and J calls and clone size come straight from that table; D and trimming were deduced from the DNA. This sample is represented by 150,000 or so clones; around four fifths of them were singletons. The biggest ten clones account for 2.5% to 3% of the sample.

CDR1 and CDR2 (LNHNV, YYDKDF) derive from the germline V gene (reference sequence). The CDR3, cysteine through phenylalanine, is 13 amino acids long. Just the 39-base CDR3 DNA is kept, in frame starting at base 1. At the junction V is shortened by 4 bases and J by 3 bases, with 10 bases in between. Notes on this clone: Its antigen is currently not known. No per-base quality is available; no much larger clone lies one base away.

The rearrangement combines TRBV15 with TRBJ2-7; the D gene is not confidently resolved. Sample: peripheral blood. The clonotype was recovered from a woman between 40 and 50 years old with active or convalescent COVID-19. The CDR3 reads CATSIEDGYEQYF. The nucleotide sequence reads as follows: TGTGCCACCAGCATCGAGGATGGCTACGAGCAGTACTTC. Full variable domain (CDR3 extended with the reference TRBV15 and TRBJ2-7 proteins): DAMVIQNPRYQVTQFGKPVTLSCSQTLNHNVMYWYQQKSSQAPKLLFHYYDKDFNNEADTPDNFQSRRPNTSFCFLDIRSPGLGDTAMYLCATSIEDGYEQYFGPGTRLTVT.